These 22 T cell receptor beta chains came from one sample sequenced in a study of cytomegalovirus exposure and HLA in healthy donors. PCR involved 60 Vbeta and 13 Jbeta primers. Libraries were prepared by immunoSEQ multiplex PCR; TCRdb keeps only in-frame clonotypes and omits some of them. The sample includes 150,000 to 200,000 clones, 75% to 85% seen only once; the top ten take around 6%. The sample consisted of PBMCs. Source of these receptors: a man aged 50 or older in good health and CMV-seropositive.

The rearrangement joins TRBV7-3 to TRBJ2-2, with D tentatively TRBD2 (6 bases). V shed 5 bases and J shed 0 bases, with 13 bases lying between them. The germline V gene encodes CDR1 SGHTA and CDR2 FQGTGA. This CDR3 is 16 amino acids long. The CDR3 region is CASSPGGAANTGELFF. CDR3 in DNA: TGTGCCAGCAGCCCTGGAGGGGCCGCGAACACCGGGGAGCTGTTTTTT.

The chain recombines TRBV4-1 with TRBJ2-3; 9 nucleotides align to TRBD1. CDR3 size: 15 residues. Germline V CDR1 and CDR2: MGHRA, YSYEKL. The V gene end was trimmed by 1 base and the J gene end by 7 bases; junction bases not matched to a gene: 6. The CDR3, as DNA: TGCGCCAGCAGCCAAGGACAGGGGGTGGTATATACGCAGTATTTT. Protein product: CASSQGQGVVYTQYF.

Here the CDR3 reads CATSRDSGGRSADTQYF. Written as DNA, the CDR3 is TGTGCCACCAGCAGAGATAGTGGCGGGAGGTCGGCAGATACGCAGTATTTT. This chain uses TRBV15 with TRBJ2-3, with 8 bases matching TRBD2. This CDR3 region has 17 residues. V trimming: 0 bases; J trimming: 4 bases; junction bases outside the gene matches: 9. CDR1 is LNHNV and CDR2 is YYDKDF in the germline V gene (reference sequence).

This clone was picked up one time. The J gene is TRBJ1-1, the V gene TRBV18, with 8 bases identical to TRBD1. The germline gives CDR1 KGHSH, CDR2 LQKENI. The trim removed 6 bases at V and 1 base at J, leaving 4 bases unmatched. The CDR3 runs 14 residues. The CDR3 here is CASSQGQANTEAFF. Here the CDR3 DNA reads TGTGCCAGCTCCCAGGGACAGGCGAACACTGAAGCTTTCTTT.

In the case of this clone: Relative to the germline gene, one junction end is altered; a read error may explain this. This chain links TRBV7-9 with TRBJ1-2; D is perhaps TRBD1 (5 bases). This CDR3 is 12 amino acids long. Looked up from germline, CDR1 is SEHNR and CDR2 is FQNEAQ (reference sequence). CDR3: CSSTWGVDGYTF. In nucleotides, the CDR3 is TGTTCCAGCACCTGGGGGGTTGATGGCTACACCTTC.

The chain combines TRBV5-1 with TRBJ2-1; tentatively, D is TRBD1 (5 bases). CDR1 is SGHRS, CDR2 YFSETQ, per germline. CDR3 length equals 13 residues. Deletions cut 4 bases from V and 3 bases from J, with 8 bases between. CDR3 loop: CASSRDSYNEQFF. The CDR3 DNA follows: TGCGCCAGCAGCCGCGACAGCTACAATGAGCAGTTCTTC.

The sample holds one count of this clone. J is TRBJ1-2 and V is TRBV21-1. TRBV21-1 counts as a pseudogene. The CDR3 sequence is 13 residues long. The chain's CDR3 is CASSKGSGYGYTF. CDR3 sequence (DNA): TGTGCCAGCAGCAAAGGTTCGGGATATGGCTACACCTTC.

The chain employs TRBV10-2 and TRBJ2-1; tentative D call: TRBD1 (5 bases). Deletions cut 10 bases from V and 4 bases from J, with 20 bases between. Germline CDR1 WSHSY, CDR2 SAAADI. The CDR3 has 15 residues. CDR3 bases: TGCGCCACCTCTCCGGTTCTGGGGCGGTACAATGAGCAGTTCTTC. It yields the protein CATSPVLGRYNEQFF.

This CDR3 is CASSEAPGQIVPYGYTF. The CDR3 nucleotides read TGTGCCAGCAGTGAAGCGCCGGGACAGATAGTACCCTATGGCTACACCTTC. The chain employs TRBV2 and TRBJ1-2; TRBD1 aligns across 7 bases. From germline, CDR1 is SNHLY and CDR2 FYNNEI. This CDR3 spans 17 amino acids. With V trimmed by 0 bases and J by 4 bases, 11 bases remained unmatched.

J is TRBJ2-5 and V is TRBV9, with 8 bases that match TRBD1. Germline values: CDR1 SGDLS, CDR2 YYNGEE. This CDR3 spans 14 amino acids. Trimming cost V 4 bases and J 1 base; bases outside gene matches: 3. CDR3 amino acids: CASSPGQAQETQYF. The CDR3 DNA is TGTGCCAGCAGCCCGGGACAGGCCCAAGAGACCCAGTACTTC.

The rearrangement joins TRBV7-3 to TRBJ2-7; D unclear. The V and J ends lost 7 bases and 0 bases respectively, with 16 bases between them. The germline V gene encodes CDR1 SGHTA and CDR2 FQGTGA. The CDR3 extends over 15 amino acids. The CDR3 DNA reads TGTGCCAGCATAGGCAGCGAGAAGAGCTCCTACGAGCAGTACGTC. As protein: CASIGSEKSSYEQYV.

This clone appeared a single time. This chain joins TRBV28 and TRBJ2-7, with 12 nucleotides matching TRBD2. Trimming cost V 5 bases and J 5 bases; bases outside gene matches: 13. The CDR3 is made up of 17 amino acids. CDR1 is MDHEN and CDR2 is SYDVKM in the germline V gene. In DNA form, the CDR3 reads TGTGCCAGCAGTCCTCCTCTAGCGGGAGGGCCTATAAACGAGCAGTACGTC. Protein product: CASSPPLAGGPINEQYV.

This rearrangement joins TRBV29-1 to TRBJ1-2; possible D gene TRBD1, 6 bases. The germline CDR1 and CDR2 sequences are SQVTM and ANQGSEA. The V end lost 4 bases, the J end lost 2 bases, and 29 bases lay between the germline ends. The CDR3 spans 19 residues. CDR3 in DNA: TGCAGCGTTGCGTCCCCCCACAGGACAGTTCCGGCAGCCAACTATGGCTACACCTTC. Its translation is CSVASPHRTVPAANYGYTF.

The chain joins TRBV4-1 to TRBJ2-1; D is unclear. The CDR3 contains 15 residues. V lost 6 bases to trimming and J lost 4 bases, with 16 bases between them. In germline, CDR1 is MGHRA, CDR2 YSYEKL. The CDR3 DNA is TGCGCCAGCAGTTCAATCGGCGGTCGTTACAATGAGCAGTTCTTC. Translated: CASSSIGGRYNEQFF.

The chain joins TRBV7-9 to TRBJ2-2, with D uncertain. The CDR3 totals 12 residues. Germline-derived CDR1 and CDR2 are SEHNR and FQNEAQ (reference sequence). V lost 4 bases, J lost 6 bases, and 6 bases lay in between. The CDR3: CASSSPPGELFF. The CDR3 DNA follows: TGTGCCAGCAGCTCCCCTCCCGGGGAGCTGTTTTTT.

The chain carries TRBV2 and TRBJ2-3; D uncertain. The length of the CDR3 is 13 residues. Germline V gene data show CDR1 as SNHLY and CDR2 as FYNNEI. V was shortened by 3 bases and J by 2 bases, with 6 bases between the two germline ends. CDR3 region: CASSDTVTDTQYF. The CDR3 DNA sequence: TGTGCCAGCAGTGATACGGTCACAGATACGCAGTATTTT.

The chain combines TRBV29-1 with TRBJ1-1, with TRBD1 as a possible D gene (5 bases). V lost 5 bases, J lost 0 bases, and 13 bases lay in between. Germline V gene lookup returns CDR1 SQVTM and CDR2 ANQGSEA. The CDR3 is made up of 14 amino acids. The CDR3 region is CSVLPGQLNTEAFF. CDR3 DNA sequence: TGCAGCGTTTTACCAGGGCAGCTGAACACTGAAGCTTTCTTT.

This chain links TRBV19 with TRBJ2-1, with no clear D. Trimming cost V 2 bases and J 7 bases, with 12 bases left between them. Per germline, CDR1 LNHDA and CDR2 SQIVND (reference sequence). The CDR3 is made up of 14 amino acids. The DNA of the CDR3 is TGTGCCAGTAGTATATTCGGAATCGGGAATGAGCAGTTCTTC. Protein sequence: CASSIFGIGNEQFF.

The rearrangement uses TRBV7-8 and TRBJ2-5; D is undetermined. Germline CDR1 reads SGHVS; CDR2 reads FQNEAQ. The V gene lost 5 bases and the J gene lost 4 bases, with 14 bases spanning the gap. The CDR3 extends over 14 amino acids. The CDR3 nucleotides read TGTGCCAGCAGCCTTAAGCGTGGCGGAGAGACCCAGTACTTC. It encodes CASSLKRGGETQYF. Full variable domain (missing parts from reference TRBV7-8 and TRBJ2-5): GAGVSQSPRYKVAKRGQDVALRCDPISGHVSLFWYQQALGQGPEFLTYFQNEAQLDKSGLPSDRFFAERPEGSVSTLKIQRTQQEDSAVYLCASSLKRGGETQYFGPGTRLLVL.

The V gene is TRBV6-5, the J gene TRBJ1-5; 7 bases are a match to TRBD1. This CDR3 has 14 residues. The V segment lost 6 bases and the J segment 2 bases; nucleotides outside the gene matches: 4. Germline CDR1 MNHEY, CDR2 SVGAGI. The CDR3 nucleotides are TGTGCCAGCAGACGACAGGGCGGCAATCAGCCCCAGCATTTT. This translates into CASRRQGGNQPQHF.

The rearrangement joins TRBV29-1 to TRBJ2-2; D not resolved. CDR3 length: 14 residues. Germline values: CDR1 SQVTM, CDR2 ANQGSEA. Trimming removed 5 bases at V and 2 bases at J, with 12 bases between. The CDR3 DNA sequence: TGCAGCGTTCCCTATACAGAAAACACCGGGGAGCTGTTTTTT. This codes for CSVPYTENTGELFF.

This rearrangement joins TRBV5-1 to TRBJ1-3, with 8 bases lining up with TRBD1. CDR3 size: 16 residues. Per germline, CDR1 SGHRS and CDR2 YFSETQ. V lost 4 bases, J lost 4 bases, and 10 bases stayed unmatched. Here the CDR3 DNA reads TGCGCCAGCAGCACGAGCCCAGGGGGCGCGGGAAACACCATATATTTT. This translates into CASSTSPGGAGNTIYF.